The T cell receptor beta chain under discussion was sequenced for a study of blood T cell repertoires in COVID-19 (dated by TCRdb to 2019 to 2021). As for the study more broadly: Samples from collaborators originated in the United States, Italy and Spain and spanned both the acute and convalescent phases of COVID-19. The samples were drawn from two sources: the first 160 participants of the ongoing ImmuneRACE study, and 1,254 subjects contributed by 6 global collaborators. The repertoires were made available in a free public database intended to serve as a resource for research on the immune response to SARS-CoV-2. The material from the prospective study consisted of cDNA or gDNA derived from T cells, B-cell-depleted T cells, or PBMCs. Where available, HLA class I and class II types were taken from metadata supplied by the sample provider and were not determined by assay-based typing. Deeply sampled blood TCRbeta repertoires from subjects exposed to, actively infected with, or recovered from COVID-19 were included in the dataset. A de-identified subject ID, COVID-19 status, age in years and sex were almost always included in the sample metadata.

Collaborating institutions collected whole blood in K2EDTA tubes following their own protocols. For TCRbeta analysis, collaborators shipped samples in one of three forms: frozen whole blood, isolated PBMCs, or DNA extracted from either of those sample types. The germline ends are 11 bases apart after V is trimmed by 0 bases and J by 1 base. CDR1 and CDR2, looked up from the germline V gene, are MGHRA and YSYEKL. Including the terminal cysteine and phenylalanine, the CDR3 comprises 16 residues. Kept here is only the CDR3 DNA, which spans 48 bases and is read in frame from base 1. Study-level results and caveats: The quantity of clinical and demographic metadata differed by source and by participant and was supplied without curation.

Of note for this clone: Its binding antigen is unknown. No much larger clone is present one base from it, and per-base qualities are unavailable.

TCRbeta CDR3 regions were amplified from genomic DNA by means of the immunoSEQ Assay, a bias-controlled multiplex PCR. For the original study's pipeline: The number of nucleated cells in each sample was estimated by amplification of reference gene primers within the assay. To quantify the absolute abundance of each unique TCRbeta CDR3 rearrangement, sequence reads were collapsed and filtered. For each sample, productive Simpson clonality was calculated by taking the square root of Simpson's diversity index across productive rearrangements. The source is immuneACCESS, and TCRdb retained only in-frame sequences with V and J called. Part of the clones is not carried over; for the studies checked, unresolved V genes explain less than half of this, and the remainder is unexplained. V and J calls and clone size come straight from that table; D and trimming were deduced from the DNA. The sample table records some 47,000 clones; 80% to 90% of these occur just once. Over 2.5% of the sample is taken by the ten largest.

The sequencing input was peripheral blood. The TCR originated in a woman aged 80 or over with acute or convalescent COVID-19. Here the chain combines TRBV4-1 and TRBJ2-3; TRBD2 is possibly the D segment (6 matching bases). The encoded CDR3 is CASSQDGGSRTDTQYF. The DNA sequence reads TGCGCCAGCAGCCAAGATGGAGGGTCTCGCACAGATACGCAGTATTTT.